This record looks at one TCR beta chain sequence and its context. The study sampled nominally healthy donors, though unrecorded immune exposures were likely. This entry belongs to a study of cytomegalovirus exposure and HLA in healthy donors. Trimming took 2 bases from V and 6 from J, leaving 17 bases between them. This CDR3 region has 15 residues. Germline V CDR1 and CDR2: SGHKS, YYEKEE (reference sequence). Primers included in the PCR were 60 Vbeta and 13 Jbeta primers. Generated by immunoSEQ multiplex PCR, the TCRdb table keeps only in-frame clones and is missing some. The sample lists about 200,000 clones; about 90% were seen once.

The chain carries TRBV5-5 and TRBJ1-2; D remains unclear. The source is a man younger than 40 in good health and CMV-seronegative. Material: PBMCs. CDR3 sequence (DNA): TGTGCCAGCAGCTTTAGTCCGGACTCGGCCGATGGCTACACCTTC. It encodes CASSFSPDSADGYTF.